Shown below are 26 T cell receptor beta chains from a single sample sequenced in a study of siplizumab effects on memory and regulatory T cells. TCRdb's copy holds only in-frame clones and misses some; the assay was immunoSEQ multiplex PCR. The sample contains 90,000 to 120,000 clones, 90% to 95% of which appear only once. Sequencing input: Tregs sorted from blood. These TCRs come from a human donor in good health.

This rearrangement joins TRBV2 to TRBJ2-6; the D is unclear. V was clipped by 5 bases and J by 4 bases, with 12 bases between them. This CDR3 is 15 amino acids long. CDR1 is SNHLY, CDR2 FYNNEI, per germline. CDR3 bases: TGTGCCAGCAGTATCGGATGGGCCGGGGCCAACGTCCTGACTTTC. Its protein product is CASSIGWAGANVLTF.

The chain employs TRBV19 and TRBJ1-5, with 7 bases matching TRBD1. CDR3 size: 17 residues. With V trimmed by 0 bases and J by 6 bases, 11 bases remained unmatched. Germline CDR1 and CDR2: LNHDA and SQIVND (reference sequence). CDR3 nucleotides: TGTGCCAGTAGTATAGATAGGGGGACAGCCCTTAGTCAGCCCCAGCATTTT. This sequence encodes CASSIDRGTALSQPQHF.

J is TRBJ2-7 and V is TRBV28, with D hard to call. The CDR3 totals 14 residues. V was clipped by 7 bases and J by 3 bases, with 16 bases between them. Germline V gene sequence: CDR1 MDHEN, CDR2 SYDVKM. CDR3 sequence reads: CASMTPIPNYEQYF. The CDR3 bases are TGTGCCAGCATGACACCTATCCCCAACTACGAGCAGTACTTC.

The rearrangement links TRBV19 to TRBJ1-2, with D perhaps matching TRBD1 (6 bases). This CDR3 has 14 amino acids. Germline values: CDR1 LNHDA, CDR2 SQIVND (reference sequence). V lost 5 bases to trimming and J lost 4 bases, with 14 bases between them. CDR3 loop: CASSGGSLSYGYTF. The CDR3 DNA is TGTGCCAGTAGTGGGGGCAGCCTGTCCTATGGCTACACCTTC.

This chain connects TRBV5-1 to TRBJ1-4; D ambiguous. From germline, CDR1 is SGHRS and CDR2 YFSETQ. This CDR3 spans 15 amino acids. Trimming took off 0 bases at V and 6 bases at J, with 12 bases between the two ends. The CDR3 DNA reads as TGCGCCAGCAGCTTGGCGAGGGCGTACGATGAAAAACTGTTTTTT. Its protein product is CASSLARAYDEKLFF. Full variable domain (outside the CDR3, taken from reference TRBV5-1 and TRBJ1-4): KAGVTQTPRYLIKTRGQQVTLSCSPISGHRSVSWYQQTPGQGLQFLFEYFSETQRNKGNFPGRFSGRQFSNSRSEMNVSTLELGDSALYLCASSLARAYDEKLFFGSGTQLSVL.

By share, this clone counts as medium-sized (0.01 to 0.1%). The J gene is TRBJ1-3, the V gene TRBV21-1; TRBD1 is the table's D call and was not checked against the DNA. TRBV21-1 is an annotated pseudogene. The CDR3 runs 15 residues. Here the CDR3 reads CASSKDSYSGNTIYF. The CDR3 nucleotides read TGTGCCAGCAGCAAGGACAGCTACTCTGGAAACACCATATATTTT.

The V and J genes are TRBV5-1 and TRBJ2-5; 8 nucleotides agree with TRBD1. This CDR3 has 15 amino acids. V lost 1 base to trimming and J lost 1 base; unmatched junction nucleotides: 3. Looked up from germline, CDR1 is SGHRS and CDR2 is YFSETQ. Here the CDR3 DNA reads TGCGCCAGCAGCTTGATCGGGACAGGCCAAGAGACCCAGTACTTC. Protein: CASSLIGTGQETQYF. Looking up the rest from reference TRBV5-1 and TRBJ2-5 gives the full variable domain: KAGVTQTPRYLIKTRGQQVTLSCSPISGHRSVSWYQQTPGQGLQFLFEYFSETQRNKGNFPGRFSGRQFSNSRSEMNVSTLELGDSALYLCASSLIGTGQETQYFGPGTRLLVL.

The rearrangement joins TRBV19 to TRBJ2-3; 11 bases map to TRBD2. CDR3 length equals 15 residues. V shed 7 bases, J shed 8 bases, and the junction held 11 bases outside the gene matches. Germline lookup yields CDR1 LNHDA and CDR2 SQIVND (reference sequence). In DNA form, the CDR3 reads TGTGCCAGTACCTTAGCGGGAGGGCCTATTGGTACGCAGTATTTT. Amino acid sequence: CASTLAGGPIGTQYF.

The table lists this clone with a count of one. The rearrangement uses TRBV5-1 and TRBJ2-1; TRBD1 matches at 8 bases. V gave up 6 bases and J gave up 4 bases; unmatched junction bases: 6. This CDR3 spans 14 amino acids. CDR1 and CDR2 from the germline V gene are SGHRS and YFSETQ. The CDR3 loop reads CASTGGDPYNEQFF. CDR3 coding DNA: TGCGCCAGCACAGGGGGCGACCCATACAATGAGCAGTTCTTC.

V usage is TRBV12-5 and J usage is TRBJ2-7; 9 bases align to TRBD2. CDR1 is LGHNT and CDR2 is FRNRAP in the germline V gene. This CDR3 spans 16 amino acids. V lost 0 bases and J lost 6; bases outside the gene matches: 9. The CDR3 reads CASGLVSGSIWIEQYF. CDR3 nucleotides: TGTGCTAGTGGTTTGGTTAGCGGGAGTATCTGGATCGAGCAGTACTTC.

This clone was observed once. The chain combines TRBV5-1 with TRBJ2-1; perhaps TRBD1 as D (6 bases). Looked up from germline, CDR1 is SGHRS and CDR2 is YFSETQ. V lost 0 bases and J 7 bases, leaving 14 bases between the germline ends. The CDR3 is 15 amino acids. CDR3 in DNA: TGCGCCAGCAGCTTGGCAGGCTGGGGGCAGAATGAGCAGTTCTTC. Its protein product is CASSLAGWGQNEQFF.

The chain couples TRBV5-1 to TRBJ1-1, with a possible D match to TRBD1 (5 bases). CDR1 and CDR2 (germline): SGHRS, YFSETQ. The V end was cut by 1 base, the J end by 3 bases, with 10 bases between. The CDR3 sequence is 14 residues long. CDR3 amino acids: CASSLQGEDTEAFF. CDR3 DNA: TGCGCCAGCAGCTTGCAGGGAGAGGACACTGAAGCTTTCTTT.

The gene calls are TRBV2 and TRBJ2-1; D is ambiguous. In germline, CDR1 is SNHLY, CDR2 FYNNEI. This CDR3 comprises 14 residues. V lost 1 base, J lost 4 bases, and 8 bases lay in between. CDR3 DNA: TGTGCCAGCAGTGAAGGGAACAGTTACAATGAGCAGTTCTTC. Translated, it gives CASSEGNSYNEQFF.

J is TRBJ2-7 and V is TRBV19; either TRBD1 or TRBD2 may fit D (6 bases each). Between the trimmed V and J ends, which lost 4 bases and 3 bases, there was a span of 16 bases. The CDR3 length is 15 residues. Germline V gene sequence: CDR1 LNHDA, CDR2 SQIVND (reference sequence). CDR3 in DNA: TGTGCCAGTAGTAGGGGGGCAGGTGAAGTCTACGAGCAGTACTTC. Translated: CASSRGAGEVYEQYF.

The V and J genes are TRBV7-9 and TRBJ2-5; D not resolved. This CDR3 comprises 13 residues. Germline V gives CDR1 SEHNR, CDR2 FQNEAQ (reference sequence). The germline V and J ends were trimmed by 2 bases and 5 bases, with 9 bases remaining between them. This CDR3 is CASSLRHLETQYF. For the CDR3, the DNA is TGTGCCAGCAGCTTACGGCACTTGGAGACCCAGTACTTC.

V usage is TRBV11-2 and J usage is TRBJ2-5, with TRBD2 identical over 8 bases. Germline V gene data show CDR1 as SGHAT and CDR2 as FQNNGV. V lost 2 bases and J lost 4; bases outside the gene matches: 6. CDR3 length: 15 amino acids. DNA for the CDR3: TGTGCCAGCAGCTTAAGCGGGGGACCGGGAGAGACCCAGTACTTC. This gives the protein CASSLSGGPGETQYF. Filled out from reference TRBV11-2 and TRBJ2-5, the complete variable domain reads EAGVAQSPRYKIIEKRQSVAFWCNPISGHATLYWYQQILGQGPKLLIQFQNNGVVDDSQLPKDRFSAERLKGVDSTLKIQPAKLEDSAVYLCASSLSGGPGETQYFGPGTRLLVL.

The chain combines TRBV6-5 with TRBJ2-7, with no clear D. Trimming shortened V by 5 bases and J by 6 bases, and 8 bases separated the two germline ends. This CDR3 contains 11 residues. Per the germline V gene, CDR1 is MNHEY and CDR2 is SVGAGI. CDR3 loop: CASSTYGEQYF. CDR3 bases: TGTGCCAGCAGTACGTATGGCGAGCAGTACTTC.

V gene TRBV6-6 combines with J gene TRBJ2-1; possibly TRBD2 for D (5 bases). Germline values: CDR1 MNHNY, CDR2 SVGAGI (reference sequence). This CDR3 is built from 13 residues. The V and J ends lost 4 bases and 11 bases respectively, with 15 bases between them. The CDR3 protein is CASSSLDLGKQFF. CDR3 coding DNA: TGTGCCAGCAGTTCTTTGGACTTGGGAAAGCAGTTCTTC.

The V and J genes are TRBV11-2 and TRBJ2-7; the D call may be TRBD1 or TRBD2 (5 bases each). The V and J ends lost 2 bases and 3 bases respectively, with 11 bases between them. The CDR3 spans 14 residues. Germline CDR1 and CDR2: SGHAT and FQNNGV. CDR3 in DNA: TGTGCCAGCAGCTTACGGGACGGCAGCTACGAGCAGTACTTC. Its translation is CASSLRDGSYEQYF.

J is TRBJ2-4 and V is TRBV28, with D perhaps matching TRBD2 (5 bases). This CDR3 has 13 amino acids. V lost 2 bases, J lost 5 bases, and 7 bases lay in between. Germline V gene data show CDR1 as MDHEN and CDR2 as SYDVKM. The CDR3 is CASSLHGENIQYF. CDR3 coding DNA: TGTGCCAGCAGTTTACACGGGGAAAACATTCAGTACTTC.

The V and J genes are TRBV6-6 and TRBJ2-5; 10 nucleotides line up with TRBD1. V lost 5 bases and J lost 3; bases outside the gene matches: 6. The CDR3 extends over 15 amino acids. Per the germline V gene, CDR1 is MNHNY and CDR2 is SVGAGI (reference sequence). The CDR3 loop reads CASSRGQGGKETQYF. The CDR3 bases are TGTGCCAGCAGTCGAGGACAGGGGGGGAAAGAGACCCAGTACTTC.

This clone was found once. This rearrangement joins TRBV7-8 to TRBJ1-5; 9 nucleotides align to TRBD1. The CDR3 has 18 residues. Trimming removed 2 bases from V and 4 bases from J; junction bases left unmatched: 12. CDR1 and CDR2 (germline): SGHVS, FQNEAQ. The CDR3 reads CASSLLPGQGLGNQPQHF. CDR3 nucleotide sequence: TGTGCCAGCAGCTTATTACCGGGACAGGGCTTGGGGAATCAGCCCCAGCATTTT. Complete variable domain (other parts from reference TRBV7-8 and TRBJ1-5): GAGVSQSPRYKVAKRGQDVALRCDPISGHVSLFWYQQALGQGPEFLTYFQNEAQLDKSGLPSDRFFAERPEGSVSTLKIQRTQQEDSAVYLCASSLLPGQGLGNQPQHFGDGTRLSIL.

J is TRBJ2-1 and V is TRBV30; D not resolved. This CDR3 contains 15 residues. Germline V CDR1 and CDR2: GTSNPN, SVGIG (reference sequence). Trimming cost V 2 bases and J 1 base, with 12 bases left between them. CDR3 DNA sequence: TGTGCCTGGAGTTCCTGGATAGGATCCTACAATGAGCAGTTCTTC. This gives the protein CAWSSWIGSYNEQFF. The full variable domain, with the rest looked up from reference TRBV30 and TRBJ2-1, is SQTIHQWPATLVQPVGSPLSLECTVEGTSNPNLYWYRQAAGRGLQLLFYSVGIGQISSEVPQNLSASRPQDRQFILSSKKLLLSDSGFYLCAWSSWIGSYNEQFFGPGTRLTVL.

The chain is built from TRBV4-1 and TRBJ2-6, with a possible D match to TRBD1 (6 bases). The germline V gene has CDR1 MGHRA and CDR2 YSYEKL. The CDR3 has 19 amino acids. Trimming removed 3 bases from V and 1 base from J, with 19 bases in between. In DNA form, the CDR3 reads TGCGCCAGCAGCCAGATACCGGGACAAACCTTATCTGGGGCCAACGTCCTGACTTTC. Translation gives CASSQIPGQTLSGANVLTF.

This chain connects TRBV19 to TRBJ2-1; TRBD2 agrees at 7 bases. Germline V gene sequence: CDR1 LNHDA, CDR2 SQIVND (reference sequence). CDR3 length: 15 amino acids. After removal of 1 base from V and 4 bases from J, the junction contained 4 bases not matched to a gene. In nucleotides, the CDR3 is TGTGCCAGTAGTATAGGGGGGAGGGCTTACAATGAGCAGTTCTTC. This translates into CASSIGGRAYNEQFF.

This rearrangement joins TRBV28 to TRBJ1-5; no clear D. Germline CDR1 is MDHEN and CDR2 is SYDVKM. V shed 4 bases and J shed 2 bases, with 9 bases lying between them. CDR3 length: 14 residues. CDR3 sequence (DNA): TGTGCCAGCAGTTCCCACCAGGGCAATCAGCCCCAGCATTTT. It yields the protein CASSSHQGNQPQHF. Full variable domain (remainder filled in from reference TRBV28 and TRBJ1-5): DVKVTQSSRYLVKRTGEKVFLECVQDMDHENMFWYRQDPGLGLRLIYFSYDVKMKEKGDIPEGYSVSREKKERFSLILESASTNQTSMYLCASSSHQGNQPQHFGDGTRLSIL.